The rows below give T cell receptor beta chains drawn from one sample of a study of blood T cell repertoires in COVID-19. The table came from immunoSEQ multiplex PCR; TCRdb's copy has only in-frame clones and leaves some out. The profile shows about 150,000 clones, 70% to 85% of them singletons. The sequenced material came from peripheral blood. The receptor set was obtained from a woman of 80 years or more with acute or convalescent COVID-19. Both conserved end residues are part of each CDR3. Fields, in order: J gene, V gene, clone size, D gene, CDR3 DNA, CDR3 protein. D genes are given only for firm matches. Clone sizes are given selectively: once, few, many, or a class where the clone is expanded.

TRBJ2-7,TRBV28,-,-,TGTGCCAGCAGTTCCCAGGACATCCACGAGCAGTACTTC,CASSSQDIHEQYF
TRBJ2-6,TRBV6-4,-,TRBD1,TGTGCCAGCAGTGACTCCCCCGACAGGGCTGGGGCCAACGTCCTGACTTTC,CASSDSPDRAGANVLTF
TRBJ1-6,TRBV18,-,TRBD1,TGTGCCAGCTCAGCCGACAGGGGTAATTCACCCCTCCACTTT,CASSADRGNSPLHF
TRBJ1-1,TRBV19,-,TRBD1,TGTGCCAGTAGTACGACAGGGGACACTGAAGCTTTCTTT,CASSTTGDTEAFF
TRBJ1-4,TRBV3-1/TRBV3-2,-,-,TGTGCCAGCAGCCAAGGGGCGAGAACCTTTAATGAAAAACTGTTTTTT,CASSQGARTFNEKLFF
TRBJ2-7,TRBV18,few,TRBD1,TGTGCCAGCTCACCGGGACAGCAGGCCTACGAGCAGTACTTC,CASSPGQQAYEQYF
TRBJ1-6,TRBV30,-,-,TGTGCCTGGAGTGTACAGGCGAATTCACCCCTCCACTTT,CAWSVQANSPLHF
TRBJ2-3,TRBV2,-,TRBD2,TGTGCCAGCAGCTTACTAGCGGCCACAGATACGCAGTATTTT,CASSLLAATDTQYF
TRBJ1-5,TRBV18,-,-,TGTGCCAGCTCGTCGACAGATCATCAGCCCCAGCATTTT,CASSSTDHQPQHF
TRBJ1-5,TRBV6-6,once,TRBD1,TGTGCCAGCAGTTACTCGACAGGGTATCAGCCCCAGCATTTT,CASSYSTGYQPQHF
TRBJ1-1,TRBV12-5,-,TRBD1,TGTGCTAGTGCCCCGCGACAGGGTTTGGATACTGAAGCTTTCTTT,CASAPRQGLDTEAFF
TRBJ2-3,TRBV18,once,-,TGTGCCAGCTCACCACTTAGGGAAGAAGCGGGTACGCAGTATTTT,CASSPLREEAGTQYF
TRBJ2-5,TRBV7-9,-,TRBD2,TGTGCCAGCAGCCCACCGCGCGGGGGGGCCGAGACCCAGTACTTC,CASSPPRGGAETQYF
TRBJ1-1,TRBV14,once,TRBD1,TGTGCCAGCAGCCCAGACGACAGGGGTGGCACTGAAGCTTTCTTT,CASSPDDRGGTEAFF
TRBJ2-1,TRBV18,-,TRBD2,TGTGCCAGCTCACCACCCGGGGGAGCGGGGTTAAGGAATGAGCAGTTCTTC,CASSPPGGAGLRNEQFF
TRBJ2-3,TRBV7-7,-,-,TGTGCCAGCAGCACAGGGACCCGTTACACAGATACGCAGTATTTT,CASSTGTRYTDTQYF
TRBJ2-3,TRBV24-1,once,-,TGTGCCACCAGTGACGAGCGCACAGATACGCAGTATTTT,CATSDERTDTQYF
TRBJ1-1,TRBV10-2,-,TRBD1,TGCGCCAGCAGTTGGGACAGAGACACTGAAGCTTTCTTT,CASSWDRDTEAFF
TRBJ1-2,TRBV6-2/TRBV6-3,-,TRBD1,TGTGCCAGCAGTACCGGACAGGGAAGCAAGGGCTACACCTTC,CASSTGQGSKGYTF
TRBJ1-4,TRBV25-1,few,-,TGTGCCAGCAGTGAATTTGGGCAGGCTAATGAAAAACTGTTTTTT,CASSEFGQANEKLFF
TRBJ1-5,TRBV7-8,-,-,TGTGCCAGCAGCTTAGAGGGGGGGGGCCGTCAGCCCCAGCATTTT,CASSLEGGGRQPQHF
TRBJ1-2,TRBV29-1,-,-,TGCAGCGTCACAGAGTTTGGCAACTATGGCTACACCTTC,CSVTEFGNYGYTF
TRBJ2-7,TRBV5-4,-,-,TGTGCCAGCAGCGATGAAGGGGGGGCCTCTCTCGAGCAGTACTTC,CASSDEGGASLEQYF
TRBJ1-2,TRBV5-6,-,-,TGTGCCAGCAGCTCGGGGGGGGCCTATGGCTACACCTTC,CASSSGGAYGYTF
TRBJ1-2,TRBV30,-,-,TGTGCCTGGAGTGCAAAGGGTGAGGGATATGGCTACACCTTC,CAWSAKGEGYGYTF
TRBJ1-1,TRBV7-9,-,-,TGTGCCAGCAGCTCCCAAAGGGGCGGCACTGAAGCTTTCTTT,CASSSQRGGTEAFF
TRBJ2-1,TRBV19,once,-,TGTGCCAGTAGTGGAGTTAGCGGCCACTCCTACAATGAGCAGTTCTTC,CASSGVSGHSYNEQFF
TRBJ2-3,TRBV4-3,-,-,TGCGCCAGCAGCCAAGAATCGGACTTTAGAGATACGCAGTATTTT,CASSQESDFRDTQYF
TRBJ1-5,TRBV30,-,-,TGTGCCTGGAGTGGGAGGGGAAGCAATCAGCCCCAGCATTTT,CAWSGRGSNQPQHF
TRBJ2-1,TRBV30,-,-,TGTGCCTGGAGGATCGAGACAGACCAGTTCTTC,CAWRIETDQFF
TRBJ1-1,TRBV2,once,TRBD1,TGTGCCAGCAGCTACCAGACAGGGGAAACTGAAGCTTTCTTT,CASSYQTGETEAFF
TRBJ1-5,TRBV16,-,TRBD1,TGTGCCAGCAGCCAATCGGGACAGGGGGATCAGCCCCAGCATTTT,CASSQSGQGDQPQHF
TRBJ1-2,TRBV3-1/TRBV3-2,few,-,TGTGCCAGCAGCCGAGCCCCCACCCCTAACTATGGCTACACCTTC,CASSRAPTPNYGYTF
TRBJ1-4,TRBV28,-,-,TGTGCCAGCACCCTTCCTGGGTCCAGGGTTGGAGAAAAACTGTTTTTT,CASTLPGSRVGEKLFF
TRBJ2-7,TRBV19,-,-,TGTGCCAGTAGTGAAAAGGACAGTCCCGGGGTCTACGAGCAGTACTTC,CASSEKDSPGVYEQYF
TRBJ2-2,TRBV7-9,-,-,TGTGCCAGCAGCTTACTTGCAGGGCTCACCGGGGAGCTGTTTTTT,CASSLLAGLTGELFF
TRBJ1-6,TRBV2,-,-,TGTGCCAGCAGCCGGGGGTCAAATTCACCCCTCCACTTT,CASSRGSNSPLHF
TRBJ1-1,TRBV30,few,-,TGTGCCTGGAATACCCGGGGGGCGCGGGGAACTGAAGCTTTCTTT,CAWNTRGARGTEAFF
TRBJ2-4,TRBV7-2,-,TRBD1,TGTGCCAGCAGCTTATCGGGACAGGGGACCATTCAGTACTTC,CASSLSGQGTIQYF
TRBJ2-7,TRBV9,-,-,TGTGCCAGCAGCGTAGAACAGATCTCCTACGAGCAGTACTTC,CASSVEQISYEQYF
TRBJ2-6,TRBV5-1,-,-,TGCGCCAGCAGCCTCCCTGCGGCTGGGGGGAGCTCTGGGGCCAACGTCCTGACTTTC,CASSLPAAGGSSGANVLTF
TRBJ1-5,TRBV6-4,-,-,TGTGCCAGCAGTGAGTCGGGTGGCAATCAGCCCCAGCATTTT,CASSESGGNQPQHF
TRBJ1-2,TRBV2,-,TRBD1,TGTGCCAGCAAGACAGGGGAATTCTCTGGCTACACCTTC,CASKTGEFSGYTF
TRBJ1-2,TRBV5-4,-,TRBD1,TGTGCCAGCAGCCCGGACAGGCAGCTATACTATGGCTACACCTTC,CASSPDRQLYYGYTF
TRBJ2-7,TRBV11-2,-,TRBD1,TGTGCCAGCAGCCAGACAGGGGGCCGCGACGAGCAGTACTTC,CASSQTGGRDEQYF